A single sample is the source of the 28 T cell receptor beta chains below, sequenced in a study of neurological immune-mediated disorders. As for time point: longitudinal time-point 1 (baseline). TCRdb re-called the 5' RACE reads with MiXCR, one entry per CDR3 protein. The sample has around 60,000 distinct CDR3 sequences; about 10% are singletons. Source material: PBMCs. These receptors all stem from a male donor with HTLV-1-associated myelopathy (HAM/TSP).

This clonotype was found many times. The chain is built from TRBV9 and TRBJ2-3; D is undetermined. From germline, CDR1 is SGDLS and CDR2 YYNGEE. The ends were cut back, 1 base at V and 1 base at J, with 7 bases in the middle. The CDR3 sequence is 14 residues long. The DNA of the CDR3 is TGTGCCAGCAGCGTAACCGGGCGCACAGATACGCAGTATTTT. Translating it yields CASSVTGRTDTQYF. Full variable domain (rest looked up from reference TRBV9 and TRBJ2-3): DSGVTQTPKHLITATGQRVTLRCSPRSGDLSVYWYQQSLDQGLQFLIQYYNGEERAKGNILERFSAQQFPDLHSELNLSSLELGDSALYFCASSVTGRTDTQYFGPGTRLTVL.

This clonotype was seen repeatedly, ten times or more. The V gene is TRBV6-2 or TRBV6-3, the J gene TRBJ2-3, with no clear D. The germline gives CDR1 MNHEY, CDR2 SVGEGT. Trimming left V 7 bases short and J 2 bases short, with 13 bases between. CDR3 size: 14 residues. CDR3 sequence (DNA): TGTGCCAGCACCGACGGTATTCACACAGATACGCAGTATTTT. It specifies CASTDGIHTDTQYF.

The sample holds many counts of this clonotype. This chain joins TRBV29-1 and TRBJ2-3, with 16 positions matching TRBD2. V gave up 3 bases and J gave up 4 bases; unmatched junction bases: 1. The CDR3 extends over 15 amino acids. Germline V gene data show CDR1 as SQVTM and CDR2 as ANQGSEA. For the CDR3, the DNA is TGCAGCGTTGACGGGACTAGCGGGGGGGCAGATACGCAGTATTTT. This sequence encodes CSVDGTSGGADTQYF.

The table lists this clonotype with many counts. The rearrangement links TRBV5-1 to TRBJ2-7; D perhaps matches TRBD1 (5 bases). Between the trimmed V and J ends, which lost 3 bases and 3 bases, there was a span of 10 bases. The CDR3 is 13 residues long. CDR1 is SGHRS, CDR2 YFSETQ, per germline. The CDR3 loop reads CASSYGQGYEQYF. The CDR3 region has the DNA TGCGCCAGCAGCTACGGTCAGGGCTACGAGCAGTACTTC. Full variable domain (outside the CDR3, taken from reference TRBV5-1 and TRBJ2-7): KAGVTQTPRYLIKTRGQQVTLSCSPISGHRSVSWYQQTPGQGLQFLFEYFSETQRNKGNFPGRFSGRQFSNSRSEMNVSTLELGDSALYLCASSYGQGYEQYFGPGTRLTVT.

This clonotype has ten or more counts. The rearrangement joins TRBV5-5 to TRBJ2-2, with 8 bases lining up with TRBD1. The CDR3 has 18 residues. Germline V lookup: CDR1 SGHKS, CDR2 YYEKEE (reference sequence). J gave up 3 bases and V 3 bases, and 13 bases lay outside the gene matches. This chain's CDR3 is CASSYRIGSGGYTGELFF. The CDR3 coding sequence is TGTGCCAGCAGCTATCGCATCGGGTCAGGGGGCTACACCGGGGAGCTGTTTTTT.

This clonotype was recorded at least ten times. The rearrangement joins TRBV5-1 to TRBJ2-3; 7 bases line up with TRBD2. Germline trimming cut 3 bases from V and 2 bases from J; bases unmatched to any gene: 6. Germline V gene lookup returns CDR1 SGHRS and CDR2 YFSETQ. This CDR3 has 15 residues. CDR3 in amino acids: CASSSGGTYTDTQYF. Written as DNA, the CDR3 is TGCGCCAGCAGCTCCGGGGGGACCTACACAGATACGCAGTATTTT.

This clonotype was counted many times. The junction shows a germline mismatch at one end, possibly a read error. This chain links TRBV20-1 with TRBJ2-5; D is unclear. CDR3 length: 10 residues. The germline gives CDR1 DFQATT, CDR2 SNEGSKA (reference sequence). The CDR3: CSAYEDQFSF. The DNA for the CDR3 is TGCAGTGCTTATGAGGACCAGTTCAGTTTC.

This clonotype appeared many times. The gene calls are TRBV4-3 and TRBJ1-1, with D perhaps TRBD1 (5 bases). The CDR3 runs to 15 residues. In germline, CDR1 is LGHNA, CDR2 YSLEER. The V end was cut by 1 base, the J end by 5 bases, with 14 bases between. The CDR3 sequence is CASSQASGARTEAFF. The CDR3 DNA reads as TGCGCCAGCAGCCAAGCCTCCGGGGCGCGAACTGAAGCTTTCTTT.

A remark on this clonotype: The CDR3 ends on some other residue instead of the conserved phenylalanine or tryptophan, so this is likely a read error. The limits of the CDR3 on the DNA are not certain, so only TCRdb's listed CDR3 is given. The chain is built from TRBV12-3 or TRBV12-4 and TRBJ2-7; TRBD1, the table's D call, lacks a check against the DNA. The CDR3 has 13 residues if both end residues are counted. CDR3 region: CASNPTGTYEQHL.

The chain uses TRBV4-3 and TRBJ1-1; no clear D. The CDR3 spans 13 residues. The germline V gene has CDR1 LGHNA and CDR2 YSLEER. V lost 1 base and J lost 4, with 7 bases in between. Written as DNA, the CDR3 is TGCGCCAGCAGCCAAGCAGTTGGCACTGAAGCTTTCTTT. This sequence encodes CASSQAVGTEAFF.

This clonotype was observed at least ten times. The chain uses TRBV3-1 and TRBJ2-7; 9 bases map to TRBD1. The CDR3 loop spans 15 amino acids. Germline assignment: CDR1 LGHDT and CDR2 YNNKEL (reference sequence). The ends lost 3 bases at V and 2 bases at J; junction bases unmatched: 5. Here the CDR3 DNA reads TGTGCCAGCAGCCATTCTGGGGACAGGGCCTACGAGCAGTACTTC. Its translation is CASSHSGDRAYEQYF.

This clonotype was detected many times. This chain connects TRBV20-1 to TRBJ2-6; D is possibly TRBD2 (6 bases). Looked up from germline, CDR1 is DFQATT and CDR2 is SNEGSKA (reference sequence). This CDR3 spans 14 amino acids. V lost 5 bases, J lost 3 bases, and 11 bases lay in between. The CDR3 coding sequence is TGCAGTGCTCACGCGGGGAATGGGGCCAACGTCCTGACTTTC. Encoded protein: CSAHAGNGANVLTF.

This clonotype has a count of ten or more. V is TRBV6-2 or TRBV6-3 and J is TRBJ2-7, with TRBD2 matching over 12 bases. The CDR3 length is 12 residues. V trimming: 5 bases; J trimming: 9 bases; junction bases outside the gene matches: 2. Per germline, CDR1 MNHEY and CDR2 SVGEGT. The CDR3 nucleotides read TGTGCCAGCAGTCGACTAGCGGGGGTGCAGTACTTC. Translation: CASSRLAGVQYF.

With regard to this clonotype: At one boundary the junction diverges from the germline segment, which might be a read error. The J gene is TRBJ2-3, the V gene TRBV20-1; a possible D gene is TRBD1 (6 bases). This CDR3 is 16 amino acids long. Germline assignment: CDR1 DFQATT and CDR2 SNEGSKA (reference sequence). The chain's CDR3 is CSVTGSEVSITDKQYF. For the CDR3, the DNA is TGCAGTGTTACAGGGTCGGAGGTATCGATAACAGATAAGCAGTATTTT.

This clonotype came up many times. DNA of the CDR3: TGTGCCAGCTCAACACAGGGGAACGGGGAGCTGTTTTTT. Its protein is CASSTQGNGELFF. The chain combines TRBV18 with TRBJ2-2; TRBD1 matches 7 bases. This CDR3 is built from 13 residues. The germline V gene has CDR1 KGHSH and CDR2 LQKENI. Losses at the gene ends were 5 bases for V and 7 bases for J; bases not matched to a gene: 4.

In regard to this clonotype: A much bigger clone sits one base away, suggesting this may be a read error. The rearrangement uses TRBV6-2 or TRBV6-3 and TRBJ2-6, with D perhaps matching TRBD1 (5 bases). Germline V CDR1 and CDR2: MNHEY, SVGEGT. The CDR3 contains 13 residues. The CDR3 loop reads CASSSSGANVPTF. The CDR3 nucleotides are TGTGCCAGCAGTTCTTCTGGGGCCAACGTCCCGACTTTC.

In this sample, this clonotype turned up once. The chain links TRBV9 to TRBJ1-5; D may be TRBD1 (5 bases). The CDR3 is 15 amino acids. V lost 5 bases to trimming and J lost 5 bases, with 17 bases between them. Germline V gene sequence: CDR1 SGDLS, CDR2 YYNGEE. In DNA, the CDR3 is TGTGCCAGCAGTGCCCGGGACCTCCATGATCAGCCCCAGCATTTT. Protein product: CASSARDLHDQPQHF.

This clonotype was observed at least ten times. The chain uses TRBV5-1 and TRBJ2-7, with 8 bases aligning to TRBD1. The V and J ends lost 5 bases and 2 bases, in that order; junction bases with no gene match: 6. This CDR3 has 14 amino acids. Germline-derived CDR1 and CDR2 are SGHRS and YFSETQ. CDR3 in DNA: TGCGCCAGCAGGGGGACAGGCTCACCCTACGAGCAGTACTTC. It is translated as CASRGTGSPYEQYF.

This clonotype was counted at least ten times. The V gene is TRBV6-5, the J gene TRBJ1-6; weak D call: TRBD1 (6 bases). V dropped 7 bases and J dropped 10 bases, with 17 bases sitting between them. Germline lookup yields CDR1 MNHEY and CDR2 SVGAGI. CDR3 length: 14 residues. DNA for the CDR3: TGTGCCAGCACGGGGGCCAGGGACGGATCACCCCTCCACTTT. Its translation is CASTGARDGSPLHF.

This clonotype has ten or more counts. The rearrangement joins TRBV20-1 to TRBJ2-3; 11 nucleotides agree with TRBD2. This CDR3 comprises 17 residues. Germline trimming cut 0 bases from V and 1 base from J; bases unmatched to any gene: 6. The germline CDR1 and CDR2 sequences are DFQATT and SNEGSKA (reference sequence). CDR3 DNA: TGCAGTGCTAGAGATATCCGACTAGCGGGGCGCACAGATACGCAGTATTTT. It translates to CSARDIRLAGRTDTQYF.

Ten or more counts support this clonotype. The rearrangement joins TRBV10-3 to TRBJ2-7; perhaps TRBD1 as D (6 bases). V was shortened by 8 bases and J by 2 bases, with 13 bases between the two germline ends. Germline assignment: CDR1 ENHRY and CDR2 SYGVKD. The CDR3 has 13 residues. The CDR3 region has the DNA TGTGCCATCGCTGGGGACACAGCCTACGAGCAGTACTTC. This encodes CAIAGDTAYEQYF.

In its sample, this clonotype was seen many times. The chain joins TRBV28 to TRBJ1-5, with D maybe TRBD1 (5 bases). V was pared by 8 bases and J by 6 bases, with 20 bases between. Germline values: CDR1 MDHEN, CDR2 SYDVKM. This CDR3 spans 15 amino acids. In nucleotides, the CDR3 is TGTGCCAGCGGCCTGCGGCGGGGGGTCAGTCAGCCCCAGCATTTT. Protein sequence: CASGLRRGVSQPQHF.

The CDR3 region is CSVPPPCGGYNEQFF. CDR3 DNA sequence: TGCAGCGTGCCCCCCCCCTGCGGGGGGTACAATGAGCAGTTCTTC. This chain joins TRBV29-1 and TRBJ2-1, with TRBD2 matching 8 bases. The CDR3 is made up of 15 amino acids. CDR1 and CDR2 (germline): SQVTM, ANQGSEA. V was pared by 6 bases and J by 4 bases, with 11 bases of the junction left unmatched.

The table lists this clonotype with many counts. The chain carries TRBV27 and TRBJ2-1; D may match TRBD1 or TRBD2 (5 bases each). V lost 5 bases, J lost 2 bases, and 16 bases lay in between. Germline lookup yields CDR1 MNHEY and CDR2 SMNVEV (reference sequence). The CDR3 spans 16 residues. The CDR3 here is CASSPGTFGAYNEQFF. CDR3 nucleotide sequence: TGTGCCAGCAGTCCCGGGACCTTTGGGGCCTACAATGAGCAGTTCTTC.

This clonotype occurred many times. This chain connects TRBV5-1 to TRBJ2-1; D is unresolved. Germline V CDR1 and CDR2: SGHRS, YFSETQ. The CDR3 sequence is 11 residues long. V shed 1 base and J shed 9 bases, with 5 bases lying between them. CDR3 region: CASSLLTEQFF. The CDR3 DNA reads TGCGCCAGCAGCTTGTTAACTGAGCAGTTCTTC.

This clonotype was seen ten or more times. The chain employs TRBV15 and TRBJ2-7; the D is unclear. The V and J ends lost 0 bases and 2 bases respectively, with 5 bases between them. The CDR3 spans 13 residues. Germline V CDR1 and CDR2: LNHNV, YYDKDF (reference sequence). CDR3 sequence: CATSRDVAYEQYF. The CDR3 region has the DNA TGTGCCACCAGCAGAGATGTAGCCTACGAGCAGTACTTC. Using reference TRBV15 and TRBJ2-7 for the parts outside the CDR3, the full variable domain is DAMVIQNPRYQVTQFGKPVTLSCSQTLNHNVMYWYQQKSSQAPKLLFHYYDKDFNNEADTPDNFQSRRPNTSFCFLDIRSPGLGDTAMYLCATSRDVAYEQYFGPGTRLTVT.

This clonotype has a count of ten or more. Here the CDR3 DNA reads TGCGCCAGCAGCTTGGGGGGGACAGGATCTCAAGAGACCCAGTACTTC. Its protein is CASSLGGTGSQETQYF. J is TRBJ2-5 and V is TRBV5-1; 8 nucleotides match TRBD1. The trim removed 0 bases at V and 2 bases at J, leaving 6 bases unmatched. Germline assignment: CDR1 SGHRS and CDR2 YFSETQ. The CDR3 extends over 16 amino acids.

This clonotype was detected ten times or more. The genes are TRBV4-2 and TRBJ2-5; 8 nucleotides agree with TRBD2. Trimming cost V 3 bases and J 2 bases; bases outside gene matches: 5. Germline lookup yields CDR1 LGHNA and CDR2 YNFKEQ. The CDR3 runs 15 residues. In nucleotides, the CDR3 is TGTGCCAGCAGCCAGGAGACTAGCGTGCAAGAGACCCAGTACTTC. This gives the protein CASSQETSVQETQYF.